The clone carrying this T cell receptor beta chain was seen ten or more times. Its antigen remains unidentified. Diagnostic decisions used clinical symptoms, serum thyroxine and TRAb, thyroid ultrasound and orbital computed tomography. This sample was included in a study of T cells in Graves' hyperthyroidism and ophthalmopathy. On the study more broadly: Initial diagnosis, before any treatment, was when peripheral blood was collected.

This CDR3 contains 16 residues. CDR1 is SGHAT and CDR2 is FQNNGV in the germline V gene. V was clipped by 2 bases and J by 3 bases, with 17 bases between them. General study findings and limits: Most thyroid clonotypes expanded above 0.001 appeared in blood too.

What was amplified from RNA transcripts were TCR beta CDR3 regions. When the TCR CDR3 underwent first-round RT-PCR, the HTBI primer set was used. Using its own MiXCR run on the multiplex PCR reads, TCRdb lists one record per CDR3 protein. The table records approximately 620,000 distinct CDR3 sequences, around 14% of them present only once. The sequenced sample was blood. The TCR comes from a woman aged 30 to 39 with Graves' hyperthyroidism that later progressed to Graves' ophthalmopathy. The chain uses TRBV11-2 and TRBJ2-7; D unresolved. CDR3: CASSLIVSRDVYEQYF. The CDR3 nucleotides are TGTGCCAGCAGCTTAATCGTGTCTAGAGATGTCTACGAGCAGTACTTC. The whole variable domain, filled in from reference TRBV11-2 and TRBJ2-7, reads EAGVAQSPRYKIIEKRQSVAFWCNPISGHATLYWYQQILGQGPKLLIQFQNNGVVDDSQLPKDRFSAERLKGVDSTLKIQPAKLEDSAVYLCASSLIVSRDVYEQYFGPGTRLTVT.